A selection of T cell receptor beta chains follows, all from one sample in a study of cytomegalovirus exposure and HLA in healthy donors. Sequencing used immunoSEQ multiplex PCR; TCRdb keeps in-frame clones, though not all of them. The sample lists 150,000 to 200,000 clones, approximately 70% occurring once. Sequencing input: PBMCs. Receptor source: a middle-aged man in good health and CMV-seropositive. Both conserved end residues are part of each CDR3. The D gene is left open where the match is weak. Clone size, where shown, is once, few, many, or a class for clones that have expanded.

v_call,j_call,d_call,clone_size,cdr3_nt,cdr3_aa
TRBV5-1,TRBJ2-3,TRBD2,few,TGCGCCAGCAGCTTGGCCAGTAGCGGGGGAAGGAGTACGCAGTATTTT,CASSLASSGGRSTQYF
TRBV9,TRBJ2-3,TRBD2,.,TGTGCCAGCAGCGCCGGGGGGGCGGGGGGGCTCACAGATACGCAGTATTTT,CASSAGGAGGLTDTQYF
TRBV6-4,TRBJ2-3,TRBD2,few,TGTGCCAGCAGTGAAGCGGGGGGGCCCACAGATACGCAGTATTTT,CASSEAGGPTDTQYF
TRBV19,TRBJ2-2,TRBD2,.,TGTGCCAGTAGTATCTGGGGAGGGGTCGGGAGCACCGGGGAGCTGTTTTTT,CASSIWGGVGSTGELFF
TRBV5-1,TRBJ1-4,.,few,TGCGCCAGCAGCTTGGGTGGCCATGTTGAAGAAAAACTGTTTTTT,CASSLGGHVEEKLFF
TRBV5-1,TRBJ1-2,.,.,TGCGCCAGCAGCTTGGCGGCGGGCGGCTACACCTTC,CASSLAAGGYTF
TRBV14,TRBJ2-5,TRBD1,.,TGTGCCAGCAGCCCCAGGGGGCCGGGGAGGACCCAGTACTTC,CASSPRGPGRTQYF
TRBV7-3,TRBJ1-2,TRBD1,.,TGTGCCAGCAGCTTCGACAGGGGCAATGGCTACACCTTC,CASSFDRGNGYTF
TRBV7-2,TRBJ2-3,.,once,TGTGCCAGCAGCTTAGTTGTCAGGGCTAGAGATACGCAGTATTTT,CASSLVVRARDTQYF
TRBV4-1,TRBJ1-6,.,.,TGCGCCAGCAGCCAGACCCGGGCCCTGGGGGGGACCCTCCACTTT,CASSQTRALGGTLHF
TRBV6-1,TRBJ2-5,.,.,TGTGCCAGCAGTGAAGAGTGGGCCCTGCCAGGAGAGACCCAGTACTTC,CASSEEWALPGETQYF
TRBV7-9,TRBJ2-7,.,.,TGTTCCAGCAGCCGGACAGAATACGAGCAGTACTTC,CSSSRTEYEQYF
TRBV6-1,TRBJ2-2,.,.,TGTGCCAGCAGTGAAAGAGGGAGCGGGGAGCTGTTTTTT,CASSERGSGELFF
TRBV4-3,TRBJ2-3,.,medium-sized,TGCGCCAGCAGCCAAGACCCGTTCAGCACAGATACGCAGTATTTT,CASSQDPFSTDTQYF
TRBV7-7,TRBJ2-5,.,.,TGTGCTAGCAGCGCAGGAGAGACCCAGTACTTC,CASSAGETQYF
TRBV9,TRBJ2-1,TRBD2,.,TGTGCCAGCAGCCTCTTTAGCGGGGGGTCCTACAATGAGCAGTTCTTC,CASSLFSGGSYNEQFF
TRBV9,TRBJ2-7,TRBD1,.,TGTGCCAGCAGCCTTCGGGACAGTAGCTACGAGCAGTACTTC,CASSLRDSSYEQYF
TRBV7-2,TRBJ2-2,.,.,TGTGCCAGCAGCTTAGCCAGGGACACCGGGGAGCTGTTTTTT,CASSLARDTGELFF
TRBV5-1,TRBJ2-7,.,.,TGCGCCAGCAGCTTGGCCCCAGGGCAGGGCTCGTACGAGCAGTACTTC,CASSLAPGQGSYEQYF
TRBV11-2,TRBJ1-1,TRBD1,few,TGTGCCAGCAGCCCGGCCGGGACAGGGACTACTGAAGCTTTCTTT,CASSPAGTGTTEAFF
TRBV7-2,TRBJ1-5,.,.,TGTGCCAGCAGCTTAGGCAGGATCAGCAATCAGCCCCAGCATTTT,CASSLGRISNQPQHF
TRBV2,TRBJ1-2,.,few,TGTGCCAGCAGTGATAGTCCTGGGACAATAAGCTACACCTTC,CASSDSPGTISYTF
TRBV19,TRBJ1-5,TRBD1,.,TGTGCCAGCCTTGGGCAGGGGGGAAATAGCAATCAGCCCCAGCATTTT,CASLGQGGNSNQPQHF
TRBV4-2,TRBJ2-6,TRBD1,.,TGTGCCAGCAGCCCCCACCTGAGAGGGGGCACTGGGGCCAACGTCCTGACTTTC,CASSPHLRGGTGANVLTF
TRBV7-6,TRBJ1-1,TRBD1,medium-sized,TGTGCCAGCAGCCCCTGGACAGGGTACACTGAAGCTTTCTTT,CASSPWTGYTEAFF
TRBV29-1,TRBJ1-1,TRBD1,few,TGCAGCGTTAAACCGGGACAGTTGAACACTGAAGCTTTCTTT,CSVKPGQLNTEAFF
TRBV13,TRBJ2-1,TRBD1,.,TGTGCCAGCAGCTTAGTCCCGGGACAGGGATTCCCACACAATGAGCAGTTCTTC,CASSLVPGQGFPHNEQFF
TRBV11-2,TRBJ2-7,TRBD1,.,TGTGCCAGCAGCTCAATCCGGGACAGAACCTTCTACGAGCAGTACTTC,CASSSIRDRTFYEQYF
TRBV6-1,TRBJ1-5,.,.,TGTGCCAGCACAACACGGGGGGGGCGACAGCCCCAGCATTTT,CASTTRGGRQPQHF
TRBV7-2,TRBJ1-2,TRBD1,.,TGTGCCAGCGACGCAGGGGGCATTGGCTACACCTTC,CASDAGGIGYTF
TRBV7-9,TRBJ2-3,.,few,TGTGCCAGCAGCTGGGGGGGCGGCACAGATACGCAGTATTTT,CASSWGGGTDTQYF
TRBV7-6,TRBJ2-7,.,.,TGTGCCAGCAGCTCCCAAAGGACTATTCCGACCTACGAGCAGTACTTC,CASSSQRTIPTYEQYF
TRBV5-8,TRBJ2-7,TRBD1,once,TGTGCCAGCAGCTTGGCAGACAGGGCGAGAGAGCAGTACTTC,CASSLADRAREQYF
TRBV5-8,TRBJ2-7,.,.,TGTGCCAGCAGCACCAGGCTTTCCGAGCAGTACTTC,CASSTRLSEQYF
TRBV7-6,TRBJ1-1,.,.,TGTGCCAGCAGCTTAGCGGGGGCCAGCACTGAAGCTTTCTTT,CASSLAGASTEAFF
TRBV5-1,TRBJ2-3,.,.,TGCGCCAGCAGCTTGGTGCAGGGTATTACAGATACGCAGTATTTT,CASSLVQGITDTQYF
TRBV7-6,TRBJ1-2,.,once,TGTGCCAGCAGCTTTGCAGGCCGGAAGCCCACCTTC,CASSFAGRKPTF
TRBV30,TRBJ1-2,.,.,TGTGCCTGGAGTGCCGGGGGGAAAGATGGCTACACCTTC,CAWSAGGKDGYTF
TRBV18,TRBJ2-5,TRBD1,.,TGTGCCAGCTCACCTGGGACAGGGGGCCAAGAGACCCAGTACTTC,CASSPGTGGQETQYF
TRBV6-6,TRBJ2-1,.,.,TGTGCCAGCAGACCCGGACAAGGCTCGAATGAGCAGTTCTTC,CASRPGQGSNEQFF
TRBV29-1,TRBJ1-5,TRBD1,.,TGCAGCGTCGGGACAGGAGACTATTATCAGCCCCAGCATTTT,CSVGTGDYYQPQHF
TRBV19,TRBJ1-5,.,few,TGTGCCAGTAGTCGTGGACAGACCTTATACGAACCGCCCCAGCATTTT,CASSRGQTLYEPPQHF
TRBV5-1,TRBJ1-5,TRBD1,few,TGCGCCAGCAGCTCAGGACAGGGCAATCAGCCCCAGCATTTT,CASSSGQGNQPQHF
TRBV4-2,TRBJ1-2,.,.,TGTGCCAGCGGAGGCCAGGCTAACTATGGCTACACCTTC,CASGGQANYGYTF
TRBV5-8,TRBJ2-4,.,.,TGTGCCAGCAGCTTGGATCAGGGGCTGGGAAACATTCAGTACTTC,CASSLDQGLGNIQYF
TRBV10-3,TRBJ2-6,TRBD1,once,TGTGCCATCAGACAGACTCCCGGGACAGGGGGCGTTGGGGCCAACGTCCTGACTTTC,CAIRQTPGTGGVGANVLTF
TRBV6-6,TRBJ1-2,TRBD1,.,TGTGCCAGCAGTCCCCAGGGACAGGGGAGATATGGCTACACCTTC,CASSPQGQGRYGYTF
TRBV29-1,TRBJ1-1,.,.,TGCAGCGTTGACAAACAGGGAAGGGGTGAAGCTTTCTTT,CSVDKQGRGEAFF
TRBV7-9,TRBJ1-1,TRBD1,.,TGTGCCAGCAGCTTTCCCGGGACAGGGTACATGAACACTGAAGCTTTCTTT,CASSFPGTGYMNTEAFF
TRBV18,TRBJ2-4,TRBD2,.,TGTGCCAGCTCACCGCTCGGACTAGCGGGGAGAGAAGGCAAAAACATTCAGTACTTC,CASSPLGLAGREGKNIQYF
TRBV14,TRBJ2-1,TRBD2,few,TGTGCCAGCAGCCAAGATATTAGCGGGGGCCACGAGCAGTTCTTC,CASSQDISGGHEQFF
TRBV7-6,TRBJ2-1,.,.,TGTGCCAGCAGCTTGGCGGCCTATAGCTCCTACAATGAGCAGTTCTTC,CASSLAAYSSYNEQFF
TRBV5-1,TRBJ1-1,.,.,TGCGCCAGCAGCTTTGAGGGGGTGAACACTGAAGCTTTCTTT,CASSFEGVNTEAFF